This T cell receptor beta chain was obtained from a study of PD-1 blockade in classical Hodgkin lymphoma (dated by TCRdb to 2019 to 2021). Looking at the study overall: Nivolumab dosing was 3 mg/kg intravenously every 2 weeks, continuing until either disease progression or unacceptable toxicity. A peripheral blood immune signature of response to PD-1 blockade in classical Hodgkin lymphoma was defined using TCR beta sequencing and CyTOF. What the work shows at the level of the full study, not this receptor alone: Baseline TCR diversity was reported to be lower in newly diagnosed patients than in healthy donors, and even lower in relapsed/refractory patients. By C4D1, a significant rise was seen in CD4+ TCR diversity but not in CD8+ TCR diversity (p=0.0027 vs p=0.16), and the rise was most apparent among complete responders (p=0.02). Diversity was lower in patients who began nivolumab less than 1 year after ASCT, so these patients were left out of later analyses to avoid confounding by immune reconstitution. The study covered only a single clinical trial cohort, and the causes of the repertoire differences, possibly disease activity or prior therapy, were still not defined. Trial patients with a complete response had baseline diversity similar to that of newly diagnosed patients, while partial responders and progressors had significantly lower diversity.

This specimen's time point label, interpreted: cycle 4 day 1 (C4D1), after 6 weeks of nivolumab. Every trial patient had relapsed after autologous stem cell transplantation, and cohorts A, B and C differed in prior brentuximab vedotin exposure. A total of fewer than 70 patients with relapsed/refractory classical Hodgkin lymphoma made up the trial cohort, and each patient's best overall response was complete response, partial response or progressive disease. Trial patients were treated with single-agent nivolumab in the multi-cohort phase II CheckMate 205 trial. An independent review committee assessed best overall response by applying the 2007 International Working Group response criteria. PBMCs from the trial were collected at three points: immediately before nivolumab initiation (C1D1), and during therapy at cycle 2 day 1 and cycle 4 day 1. Peripheral blood was collected in 8 mL Vacutainer Cell Preparation Tubes, from which PBMCs were isolated by centrifugation and then cryopreserved.

V loses 0 bases of germline sequence and J loses 1 base, and the interval between the two ends is 7 bases. The CDR3 runs 13 amino acids, cysteine and phenylalanine included. Only the CDR3 part of the read is kept: 39 bases, read in frame from the first base. The germline V gene (reference sequence) yields GTSNPN for CDR1 and SVGIG for CDR2. Notes on this clone: The clone's antigen remains unknown. There are no base qualities to consult, and no much larger clone falls within one base.

The Qiagen DNeasy kit was used to extract genomic DNA from unsorted PBMCs and from the negatively selected CD4+ and CD8+ fractions. TCR beta CDR3 regions were subjected to amplification by immunoSEQ multiplex PCR with primers that anneal to V and J segments. A synthetic immune receptor repertoire was used to minimize amplification bias, and remaining bias was computationally removed after sequencing. Per the original workflow: Repertoire diversity was quantified as the Shannon entropy index using custom Python scripts. Unsorted, CD4+ and CD8+ repertoires were analyzed separately, except in combined analyses where CD4+ and CD8+ sequences were merged in silico. Clonal expansion was defined as at least a 2-fold frequency increase after treatment relative to C1D1, with a pseudocount of 0.5 for undetected baseline clones. Clones with 0 or 1 copy at C1D1 were classified as singleton clones, and clones with 2 or more copies were classified as non-singleton clones. Clones expanded in unsorted samples were labelled as CD4+, CD8+ or unknown by matching protein sequences in sorted samples from the same patient. Wilcoxon tests on paired samples were used to test diversity changes from C1D1 to C4D1. TCRdb re-hosts the immuneACCESS table, in-frame sequences only. Its copies lack some clones; in the studies checked, an unresolved V gene accounts for under half of them, and the cause for the rest is not known. V and J calls and clone size come straight from that table; D and trimming were deduced from the DNA. The sample data list nearly 25,000 clones, and less than 75% of these were observed just once. The ten largest make up 25% to 30% of the sample.

The sequence is built from TRBV30 and TRBJ2-7; no D gene is confidently identified. The specimen comprised peripheral blood mononuclear cells (PBMCs), sampled before the fourth cycle of nivolumab. The receptor was derived from a human donor with classical Hodgkin lymphoma. The DNA reads as follows: TGTGCCTGGAGTGTTGACGATTCCTACGAGCAGTACTTC. The translation is CAWSVDDSYEQYF.